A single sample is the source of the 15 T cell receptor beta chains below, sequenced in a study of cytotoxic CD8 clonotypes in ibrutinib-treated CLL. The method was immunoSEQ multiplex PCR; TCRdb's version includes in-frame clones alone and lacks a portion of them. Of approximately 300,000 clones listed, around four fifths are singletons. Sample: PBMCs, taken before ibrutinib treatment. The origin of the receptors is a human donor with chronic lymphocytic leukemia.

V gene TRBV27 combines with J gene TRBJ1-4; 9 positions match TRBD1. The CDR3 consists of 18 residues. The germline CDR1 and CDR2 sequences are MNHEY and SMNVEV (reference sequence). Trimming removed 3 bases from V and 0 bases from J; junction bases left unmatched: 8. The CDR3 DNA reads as TGTGCCAGCAGTTTCCGGGGGACAGGGTTTGCAACTAATGAAAAACTGTTTTTT. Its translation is CASSFRGTGFATNEKLFF.

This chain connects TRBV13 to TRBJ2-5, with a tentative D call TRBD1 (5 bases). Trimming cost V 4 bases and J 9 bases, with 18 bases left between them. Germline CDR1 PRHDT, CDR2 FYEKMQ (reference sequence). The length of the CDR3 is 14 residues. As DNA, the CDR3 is TGTGCCAGCAGCTCCCCCTTGGCAGGGTGGTCCCAGTACTTC. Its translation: CASSSPLAGWSQYF.

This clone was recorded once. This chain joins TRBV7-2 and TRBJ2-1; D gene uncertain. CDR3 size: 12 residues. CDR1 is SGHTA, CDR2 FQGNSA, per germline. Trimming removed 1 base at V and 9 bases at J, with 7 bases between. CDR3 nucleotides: TGTGCCAGCAGCTTAGTGTTTCTTGAGCAGTTCTTC. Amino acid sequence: CASSLVFLEQFF.

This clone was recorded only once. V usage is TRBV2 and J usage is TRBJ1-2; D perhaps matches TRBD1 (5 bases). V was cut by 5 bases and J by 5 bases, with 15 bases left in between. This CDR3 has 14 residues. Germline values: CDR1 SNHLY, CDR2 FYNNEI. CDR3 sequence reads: CASSQKVSGYGYTF. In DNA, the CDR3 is TGTGCCAGCAGTCAGAAGGTTTCAGGGTATGGCTACACCTTC.

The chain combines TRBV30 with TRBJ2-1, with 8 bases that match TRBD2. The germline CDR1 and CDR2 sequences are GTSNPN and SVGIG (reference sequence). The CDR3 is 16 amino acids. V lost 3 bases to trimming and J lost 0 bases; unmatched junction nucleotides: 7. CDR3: CAWSLLAAGSYNEQFF. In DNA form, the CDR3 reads TGTGCCTGGAGCCTACTAGCGGCCGGCTCCTACAATGAGCAGTTCTTC. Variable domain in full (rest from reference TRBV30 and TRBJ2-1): SQTIHQWPATLVQPVGSPLSLECTVEGTSNPNLYWYRQAAGRGLQLLFYSVGIGQISSEVPQNLSASRPQDRQFILSSKKLLLSDSGFYLCAWSLLAAGSYNEQFFGPGTRLTVL.

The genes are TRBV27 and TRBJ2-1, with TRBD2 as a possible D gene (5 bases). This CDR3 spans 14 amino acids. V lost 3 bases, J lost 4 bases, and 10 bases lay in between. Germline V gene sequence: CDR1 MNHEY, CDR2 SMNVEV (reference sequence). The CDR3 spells CASSFVSGYNEQFF. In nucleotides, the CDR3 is TGTGCCAGCAGTTTCGTATCGGGGTACAATGAGCAGTTCTTC.

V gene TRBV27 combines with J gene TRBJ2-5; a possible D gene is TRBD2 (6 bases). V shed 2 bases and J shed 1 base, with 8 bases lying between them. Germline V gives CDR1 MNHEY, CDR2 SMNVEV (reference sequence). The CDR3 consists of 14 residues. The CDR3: CASSLDGGQETQYF. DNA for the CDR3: TGTGCCAGCAGTTTAGACGGGGGCCAAGAGACCCAGTACTTC.

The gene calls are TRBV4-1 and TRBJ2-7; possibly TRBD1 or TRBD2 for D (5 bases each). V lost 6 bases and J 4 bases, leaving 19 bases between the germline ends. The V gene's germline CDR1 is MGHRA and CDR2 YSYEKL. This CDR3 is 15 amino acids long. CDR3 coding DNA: TGCGCCAGCAGGCAGATCGGGGCAGGGAAGTACGAGCAGTACTTC. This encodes CASRQIGAGKYEQYF.

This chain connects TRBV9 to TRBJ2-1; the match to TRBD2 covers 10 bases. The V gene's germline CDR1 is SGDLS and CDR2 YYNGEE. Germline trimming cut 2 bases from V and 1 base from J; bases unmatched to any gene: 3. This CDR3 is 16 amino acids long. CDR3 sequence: CASSVISGRSYNEQFF. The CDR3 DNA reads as TGTGCCAGCAGCGTCATTAGCGGGAGGTCCTACAATGAGCAGTTCTTC.

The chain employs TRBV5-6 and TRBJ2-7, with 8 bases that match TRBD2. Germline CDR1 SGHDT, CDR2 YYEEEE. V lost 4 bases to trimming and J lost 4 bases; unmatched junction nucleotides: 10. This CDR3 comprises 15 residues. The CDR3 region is CASSPGASGLYEQYF. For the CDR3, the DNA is TGTGCCAGCAGCCCCGGCGCTAGCGGGCTTTACGAGCAGTACTTC.

The chain's CDR3 is CASSYSGGSTGELFF. The DNA of the CDR3 is TGTGCCAGCAGTTACTCGGGGGGTTCCACCGGGGAGCTGTTTTTT. V is TRBV6-5 and J is TRBJ2-2, with TRBD2 as a possible D gene (6 bases). The germline gives CDR1 MNHEY, CDR2 SVGAGI. The V end was cut by 0 bases, the J end by 4 bases, with 9 bases between. The CDR3 runs 15 residues.

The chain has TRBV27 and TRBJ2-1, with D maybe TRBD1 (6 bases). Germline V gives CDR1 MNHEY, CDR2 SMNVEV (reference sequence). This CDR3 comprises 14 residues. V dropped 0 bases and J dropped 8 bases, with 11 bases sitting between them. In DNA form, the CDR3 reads TGTGCCAGCAGTTTATCCCTACAGGGCGATGAGCAGTTCTTC. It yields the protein CASSLSLQGDEQFF.

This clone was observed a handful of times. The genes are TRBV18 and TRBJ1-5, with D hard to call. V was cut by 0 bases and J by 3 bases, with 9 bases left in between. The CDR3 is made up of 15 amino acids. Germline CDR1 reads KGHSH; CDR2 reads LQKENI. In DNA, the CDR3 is TGTGCCAGCTCACCACCGTTGGGTAACAATCAGCCCCAGCATTTT. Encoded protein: CASSPPLGNNQPQHF.

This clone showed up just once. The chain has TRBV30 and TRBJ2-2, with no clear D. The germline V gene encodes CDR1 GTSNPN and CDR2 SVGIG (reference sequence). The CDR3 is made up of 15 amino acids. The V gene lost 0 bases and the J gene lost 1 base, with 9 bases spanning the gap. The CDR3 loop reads CAWSVGSKNTGELFF. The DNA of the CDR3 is TGTGCCTGGAGTGTCGGCAGCAAGAACACCGGGGAGCTGTTTTTT.

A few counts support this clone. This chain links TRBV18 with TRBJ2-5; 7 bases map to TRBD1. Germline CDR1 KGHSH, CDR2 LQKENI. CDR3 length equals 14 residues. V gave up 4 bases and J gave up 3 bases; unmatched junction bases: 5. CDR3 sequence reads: CASSLLGQKETQYF. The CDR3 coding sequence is TGTGCCAGCTCACTCTTGGGACAGAAAGAGACCCAGTACTTC.